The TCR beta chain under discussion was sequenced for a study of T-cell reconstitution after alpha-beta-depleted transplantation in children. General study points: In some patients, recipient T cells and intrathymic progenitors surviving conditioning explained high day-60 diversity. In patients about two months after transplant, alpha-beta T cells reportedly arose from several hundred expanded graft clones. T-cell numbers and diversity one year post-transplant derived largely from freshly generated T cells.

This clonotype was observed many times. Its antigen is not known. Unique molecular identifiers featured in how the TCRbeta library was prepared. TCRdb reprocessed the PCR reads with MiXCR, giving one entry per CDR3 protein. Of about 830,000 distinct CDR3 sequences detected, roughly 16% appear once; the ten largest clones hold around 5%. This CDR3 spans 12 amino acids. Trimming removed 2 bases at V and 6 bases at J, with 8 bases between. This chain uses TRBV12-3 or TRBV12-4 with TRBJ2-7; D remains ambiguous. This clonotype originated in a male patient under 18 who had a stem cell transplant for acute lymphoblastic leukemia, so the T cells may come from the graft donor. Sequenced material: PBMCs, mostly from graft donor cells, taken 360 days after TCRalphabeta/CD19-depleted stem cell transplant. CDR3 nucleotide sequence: TGTGCCAGCAGTTTAAACCCCCTCGAGCAGTACTTC. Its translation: CASSLNPLEQYF.